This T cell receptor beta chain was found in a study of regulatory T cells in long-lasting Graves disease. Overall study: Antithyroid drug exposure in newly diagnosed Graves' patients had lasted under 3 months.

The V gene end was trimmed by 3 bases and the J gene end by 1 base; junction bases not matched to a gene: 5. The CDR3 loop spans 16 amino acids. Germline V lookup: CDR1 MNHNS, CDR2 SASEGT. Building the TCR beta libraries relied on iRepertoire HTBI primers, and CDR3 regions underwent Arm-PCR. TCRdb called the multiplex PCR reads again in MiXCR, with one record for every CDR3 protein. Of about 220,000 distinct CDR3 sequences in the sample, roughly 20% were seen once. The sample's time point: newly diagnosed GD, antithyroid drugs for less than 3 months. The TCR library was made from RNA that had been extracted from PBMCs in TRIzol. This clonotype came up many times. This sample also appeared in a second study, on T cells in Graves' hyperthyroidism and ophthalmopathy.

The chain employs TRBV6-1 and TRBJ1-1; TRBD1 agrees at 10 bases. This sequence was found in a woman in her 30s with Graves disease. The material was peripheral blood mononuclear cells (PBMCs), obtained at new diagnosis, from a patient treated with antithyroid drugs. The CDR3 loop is CASSDLGTGANTEAFF. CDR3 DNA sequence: TGTGCCAGCAGTGACCTTGGGACAGGGGCGAACACTGAAGCTTTCTTT.